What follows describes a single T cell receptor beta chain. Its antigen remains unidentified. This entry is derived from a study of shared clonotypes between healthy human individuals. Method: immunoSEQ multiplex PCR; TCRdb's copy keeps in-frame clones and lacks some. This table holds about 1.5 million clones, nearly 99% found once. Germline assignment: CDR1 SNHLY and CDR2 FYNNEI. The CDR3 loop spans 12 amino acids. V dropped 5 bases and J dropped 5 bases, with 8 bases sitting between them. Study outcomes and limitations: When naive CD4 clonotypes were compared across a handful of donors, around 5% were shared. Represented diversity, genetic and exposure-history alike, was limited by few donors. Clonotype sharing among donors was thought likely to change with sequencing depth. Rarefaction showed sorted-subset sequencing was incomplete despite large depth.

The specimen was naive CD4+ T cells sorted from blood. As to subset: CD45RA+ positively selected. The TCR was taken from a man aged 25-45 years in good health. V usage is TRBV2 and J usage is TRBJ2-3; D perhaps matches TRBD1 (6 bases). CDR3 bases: TGTGCCAGCAGTAACAGGGAAGATACGCAGTATTTT. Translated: CASSNREDTQYF.